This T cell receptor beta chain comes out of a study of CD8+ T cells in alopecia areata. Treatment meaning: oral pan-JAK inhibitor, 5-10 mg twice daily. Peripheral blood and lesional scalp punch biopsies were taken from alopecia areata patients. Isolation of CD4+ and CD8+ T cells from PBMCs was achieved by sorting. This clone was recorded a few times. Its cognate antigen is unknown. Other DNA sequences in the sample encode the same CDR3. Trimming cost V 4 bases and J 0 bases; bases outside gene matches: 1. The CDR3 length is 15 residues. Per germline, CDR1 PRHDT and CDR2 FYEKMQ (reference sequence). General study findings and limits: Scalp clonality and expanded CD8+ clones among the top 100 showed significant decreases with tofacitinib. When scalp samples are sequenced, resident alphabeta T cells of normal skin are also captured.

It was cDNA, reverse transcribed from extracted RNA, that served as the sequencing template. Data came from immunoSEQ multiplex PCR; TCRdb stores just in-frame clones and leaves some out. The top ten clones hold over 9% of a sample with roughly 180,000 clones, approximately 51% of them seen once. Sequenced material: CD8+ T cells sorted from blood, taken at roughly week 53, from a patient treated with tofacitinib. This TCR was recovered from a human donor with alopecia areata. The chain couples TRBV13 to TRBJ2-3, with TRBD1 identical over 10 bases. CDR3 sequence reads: CASSSGQGSTDTQYF. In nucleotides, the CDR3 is TGTGCCAGCAGCTCGGGACAGGGGAGCACAGATACGCAGTATTTT.